Listed below are T cell receptor beta chains from one sample, sequenced in a study of cytomegalovirus exposure and HLA in healthy donors. Method: immunoSEQ multiplex PCR; TCRdb's copy keeps in-frame clones and lacks some. This table has almost 95,000 clones, roughly 69% appearing once. Sequenced: PBMCs. The receptors come from a man in his forties or fifties in good health and CMV-seronegative. Each CDR3 is given with its conserved first and last residue. D genes are given only for firm matches. Rows may omit the clone size; those that give it use once, few, many or a size class.

d_call	v_call	j_call	clone_size	cdr3_nt	cdr3_aa
-	TRBV19	TRBJ1-5	-	TGTGCCAGTAGTAGACAGTTTAATCAGCCCCAGCATTTT	CASSRQFNQPQHF
-	TRBV5-1	TRBJ1-2	-	TGCGCCAGCAGCTTGACGCCAGGGGACTATGGCTACACCTTC	CASSLTPGDYGYTF
TRBD2	TRBV29-1	TRBJ2-1	-	TGCAGCACATTAGCGGGGGGGCGTTTTGGTGAGCAGTTCTTC	CSTLAGGRFGEQFF
-	TRBV19	TRBJ1-1	-	TGTGCCAGTAGTATAGGAGGAGGAGAAGCTTTCTTT	CASSIGGGEAFF
-	TRBV30	TRBJ1-3	-	TGTGCCTGGAGTGCCCCGGGGAACTCTGGAAACACCATATATTTT	CAWSAPGNSGNTIYF
-	TRBV7-3	TRBJ2-6	-	TGTGCCAGCAGCTTGACAGTTTCTGGGGCCAACGTCCTGACTTTC	CASSLTVSGANVLTF
-	TRBV9	TRBJ2-3	once	TGTGCCAGCAGCGTTCACGGACTTAGCACAGATACGCAGTATTTT	CASSVHGLSTDTQYF
-	TRBV10-3	TRBJ2-2	once	TGTGCCATCGGTGAGCAGAACACCGGGGAGCTGTTTTTT	CAIGEQNTGELFF
-	TRBV28	TRBJ2-3	-	TGTGCCAGCAGTTCCCAGACTAGGTTTGGAACAGATACGCAGTATTTT	CASSSQTRFGTDTQYF
TRBD1	TRBV7-9	TRBJ1-5	-	TGTGCCAGCAGCTCCAGAGGTTCCAGGGGGTATCAGCCCCAGCATTTT	CASSSRGSRGYQPQHF
-	TRBV7-9	TRBJ1-2	-	TGTGCCAGCAGCTCCGAGGGGGTAGGGCGGAACTATGGCTACACCTTC	CASSSEGVGRNYGYTF
TRBD1	TRBV9	TRBJ1-1	-	TGTGCCAGCACCAGGAGGGGGGACAGGAACACTGAAGCTTTCTTT	CASTRRGDRNTEAFF
TRBD1	TRBV18	TRBJ1-4	few	TGTGCCAGCTCACCACGGCAGGGGGCCTTACCAACTAATGAAAAACTGTTTTTT	CASSPRQGALPTNEKLFF
TRBD2	TRBV14	TRBJ2-1	-	TGTGCCAGCAGCCGTCGGACTAGCGGGAAGCCCGGGGACAATGAGCAGTTCTTC	CASSRRTSGKPGDNEQFF
TRBD1	TRBV29-1	TRBJ2-7	-	TGCAGCGTTGAGGGACAGGGCTACGAGCAGTACTTC	CSVEGQGYEQYF
TRBD2	TRBV11-2	TRBJ2-5	once	TGTGCCAGCAGCCTTCGACTAGCGGGAGAAGAGACCCAGTACTTC	CASSLRLAGEETQYF
-	TRBV5-1	TRBJ2-1	-	TGCGCCAGCAGCTTCCTCGGGACAAATTCCTACAATGAGCAGTTCTTC	CASSFLGTNSYNEQFF
TRBD1	TRBV19	TRBJ2-6	-	TGTGCCGCCGGGACAGGGAGCTCTGGGGCCAACGTCCTGACTTTC	CAAGTGSSGANVLTF
TRBD2	TRBV5-1	TRBJ2-3	-	TGCGCCAGCAGCTCCGGACTAGCGGGGGGCACAGATACGCAGTATTTT	CASSSGLAGGTDTQYF
-	TRBV6-1	TRBJ2-7	-	TGTGCCTCCGAGAAGGACAGTCAACACTCCTACGAGCAGTACTTC	CASEKDSQHSYEQYF
-	TRBV4-1	TRBJ1-5	-	TGCGCCAGCAGCCGCCTAGGAATAACAGGAGCTCTGAATAGCAATCAGCCCCAGCATTTT	CASSRLGITGALNSNQPQHF
TRBD1	TRBV2	TRBJ1-1	-	TGTGCCAGCAGCGATTGGACAGGGATGAGGACTGAAGCTTTCTTT	CASSDWTGMRTEAFF
-	TRBV5-4	TRBJ1-4	-	TGTGCCAGCAGCCGCGGGGGGGCTTTGGAAAAACTGTTTTTT	CASSRGGALEKLFF
-	TRBV4-3	TRBJ2-3	-	TGCGCCAGCAGCCGGACTGGATCTAGCACAGATACGCAGTATTTT	CASSRTGSSTDTQYF
-	TRBV5-4	TRBJ2-2	-	TGTGCCAGCAGCTTGGTAGGCGGAACCGGGGAGCTGTTTTTT	CASSLVGGTGELFF
-	TRBV9	TRBJ1-3	-	TGTGCCAGCAGCGCCCCGGGGGCTGGAAACACCATATATTTT	CASSAPGAGNTIYF
-	TRBV6-6	TRBJ2-5	once	TGTGCCAGCAGCCCATTCCAAGAGACCCAGTACTTC	CASSPFQETQYF
-	TRBV30	TRBJ2-3	-	TGTGCCTGGAGGGACACTACTAGCACAGATACGCAGTATTTT	CAWRDTTSTDTQYF
-	TRBV6-1	TRBJ2-7	once	TGTGCCAGCACAGCGGAGGTCCTCTACGAGCAGTACTTC	CASTAEVLYEQYF
-	TRBV27	TRBJ1-2	-	TGTGCCAGCAGTCTGATCAGGGGTGGGAACTATGGCTACACCTTC	CASSLIRGGNYGYTF
TRBD2	TRBV4-2	TRBJ2-7	-	TGTGCCAGCAGCCCGCGCTCTCGACTAGCGGGGGGGAGCTCCTACGAGCAGTACTTC	CASSPRSRLAGGSSYEQYF
TRBD1	TRBV30	TRBJ2-1	-	TGTGCCTGGAGTAGGACAGGGTACAATGAGCAGTTCTTC	CAWSRTGYNEQFF
-	TRBV6-6	TRBJ1-2	-	TGTGCCACCCGTGGAGGAGGGGAATACTATGGCTACACCTTC	CATRGGGEYYGYTF
-	TRBV25-1	TRBJ1-2	once	TGTGCCAGCAGTAGACGGGGACTAAATGGCTACACCTTC	CASSRRGLNGYTF
TRBD1	TRBV11-3	TRBJ1-1	-	TGTGCCAGCAGCTTCTGGACAGGGTCGTTAAACACTGAAGCTTTCTTT	CASSFWTGSLNTEAFF
-	TRBV12-5	TRBJ2-1	-	TGTGCTAGTGGCCACGGGGGAGGGGGATCCTACAATGAGCAGTTCTTC	CASGHGGGGSYNEQFF
TRBD1	TRBV14	TRBJ1-6	-	TGTGCCAGCAGCCACATAGGCAGGGGGCATTCACCCCTCCACTTT	CASSHIGRGHSPLHF
TRBD1	TRBV5-1	TRBJ1-1	-	TGCGCCAGCAGCTCTCAGGGGGGCAACACTGAAGCTTTCTTT	CASSSQGGNTEAFF
-	TRBV11-3	TRBJ1-4	-	TGTGCCAGCAGCTTCGACGCGGCAACTAATGAAAAACTGTTTTTT	CASSFDAATNEKLFF
TRBD2	TRBV4-1	TRBJ2-5	-	TGCGCCAGCAGTGCTAGCGGGGGCTTGCATGAGACCCAGTACTTC	CASSASGGLHETQYF